Detailed here is one T cell receptor beta chain. J gave up 4 bases and V 8 bases, and 5 bases lay outside the gene matches. This CDR3 is 13 amino acids long. In the original analysis: Nucleated cell counts were estimated from reference gene primer amplification. The data were produced by immunoSEQ multiplex PCR, yet TCRdb's version contains in-frame clones alone and is incomplete. V and J calls and clone size come straight from that table; D and trimming were deduced from the DNA. The data hold approximately 90,000 clones, with 65% to 90% observed a single time. The data are from a study of blood T cell repertoires in COVID-19. On the study more broadly: The origin of the acute and convalescent COVID-19 samples was the United States, Italy and Spain. PBMCs, B-cell-depleted T cells, or T cells were the source of the cDNA or gDNA that made up the material.

The receptor was derived from a woman aged 80 or over with acute or convalescent COVID-19. Sequenced material: peripheral blood. The rearrangement joins TRBV12-3 or TRBV12-4 to TRBJ2-7; 10 nucleotides match TRBD1. Here the CDR3 DNA reads TGTGCCAGCGGGGGACAGGGGCTATACGAGCAGTACTTC. Amino acid sequence: CASGGQGLYEQYF.